This T cell receptor beta chain stems from a study of blood T cell repertoires in COVID-19. As for the study in general: Samples taken during acute and convalescent COVID-19 were collected in the United States, Italy and Spain. PBMCs, B-cell-depleted T cells, or T cells were the source of the cDNA or gDNA that made up the material.

CDR3 size: 13 residues. The germline gives CDR1 SQVTM, CDR2 ANQGSEA. Trimming took off 8 bases at V and 5 bases at J, with 15 bases between the two ends. How the authors handled the data: From reference gene primer amplification, estimates of nucleated cell counts were derived. The protocol was immunoSEQ multiplex PCR, while the TCRdb copy is restricted to in-frame clones and leaves out a portion. V, J and clone size were drawn from that table, and D and trimming were deduced from the DNA. The sample has 130,000 to 150,000 clones, about nine tenths seen once. This receptor was obtained from a man aged 45 to 65 with active or convalescent COVID-19. Sequenced: peripheral blood. The chain joins TRBV29-1 to TRBJ1-4; a possible D gene is TRBD1 (6 bases). The chain's CDR3 is CSYRDRLNEKLFF. CDR3 DNA: TGCAGCTACAGGGATAGGTTAAATGAAAAACTGTTTTTT.